Presented here are 23 T cell receptor beta chains from one specimen sequenced in a study of shared clonotypes between healthy human individuals. The repertoire was sequenced with immunoSEQ multiplex PCR; TCRdb's copy has only in-frame clones and lacks some. The profile shows roughly 1,600,000 clones, 98% to 99% of them singletons. Specimen: naive CD4+ T cells sorted from blood. Noted subset: CD45RA+ positively selected. The receptors were sampled from a man under 40 in good health.

The V gene is TRBV6-7, the J gene TRBJ2-1, with D perhaps TRBD2 (6 bases). TRBV6-7 is an ORF for which the function is uncertain. V was pared by 10 bases and J by 0 bases, with 16 bases between. The CDR3 runs to 15 residues. CDR3 coding DNA: TGTGCCAAATTCCAGCGGGTAAGCTCCTACAATGAGCAGTTCTTC. Translation: CAKFQRVSSYNEQFF.

This sequence joins TRBV5-1 and TRBJ2-5; possible D gene TRBD1, 5 bases. Germline loops: CDR1 SGHRS, CDR2 YFSETQ. The CDR3 extends over 14 amino acids. With 4 bases removed from V and 2 bases from J, the gap between germline ends came to 12 bases. The DNA for the CDR3 is TGCGCCAGCAGCCACGACAGCCGTCAAGAGACCCAGTACTTC. It codes for CASSHDSRQETQYF. The full variable domain, in which reference TRBV5-1 and TRBJ2-5 provide the parts outside the CDR3, is KAGVTQTPRYLIKTRGQQVTLSCSPISGHRSVSWYQQTPGQGLQFLFEYFSETQRNKGNFPGRFSGRQFSNSRSEMNVSTLELGDSALYLCASSHDSRQETQYFGPGTRLLVL.

The chain joins TRBV7-6 to TRBJ2-5; 12 positions agree with TRBD2. Germline V CDR1 and CDR2: SGHVS, FNYEAQ. The CDR3 has 14 amino acids. V was clipped by 5 bases and J by 4 bases; unmatched bases: 2. The CDR3 is CASSQLAGGETQYF. The CDR3 DNA reads TGTGCCAGCAGCCAACTAGCGGGAGGAGAGACCCAGTACTTC.

This clone was recorded once. CDR3 loop: CASSSGQGAINEQFF. In nucleotides, the CDR3 is TGTGCCAGCAGCAGCGGACAGGGGGCGATAAATGAGCAGTTCTTC. This sequence joins TRBV5-6 and TRBJ2-1, with TRBD1 matching over 11 bases. The germline V gene has CDR1 SGHDT and CDR2 YYEEEE. The CDR3 spans 15 residues. V was clipped by 4 bases and J by 7 bases; unmatched bases: 7.

The chain employs TRBV2 and TRBJ2-7; possible D gene TRBD2, 6 bases. Trimming stripped 6 bases from V and 6 bases from J, with 12 bases between. Per germline, CDR1 SNHLY and CDR2 FYNNEI. The CDR3 is 12 amino acids. The chain's CDR3 is CASREGIREQYF. The CDR3, as DNA: TGTGCCAGCAGGGAGGGCATTCGCGAGCAGTACTTC.

This chain links TRBV5-4 with TRBJ2-5, with a tentative D call TRBD1 (5 bases). The CDR3 is 13 amino acids. Germline CDR1 SGHNT, CDR2 YYREEE (reference sequence). V was shortened by 2 bases and J by 10 bases, with 15 bases between the two germline ends. CDR3 nucleotides: TGTGCCAGCAGCTTAGCGCCCGCAGGGATCCAGTACTTC. Its protein is CASSLAPAGIQYF.

This sequence joins TRBV6-4 and TRBJ2-1; 11 bases line up with TRBD2. The trim removed 4 bases at V and 3 bases at J, leaving 2 bases unmatched. The germline V gene has CDR1 MRHNA and CDR2 SNTAGT. The CDR3 spans 15 residues. The CDR3 sequence: CASSVGTSGYNEQFF. The DNA of the CDR3 is TGTGCCAGCAGTGTGGGGACTAGCGGCTACAATGAGCAGTTCTTC.

The chain employs TRBV27 and TRBJ2-3, with TRBD2 matching 12 bases. V lost 2 bases and J lost 5; bases outside the gene matches: 14. The germline V gene has CDR1 MNHEY and CDR2 SMNVEV (reference sequence). This CDR3 is 19 amino acids long. CDR3 region: CASSLRNLPTSGSIDTQYF. CDR3 bases: TGTGCCAGCAGTTTACGAAATCTCCCGACTAGCGGGAGTATAGATACGCAGTATTTT.

This chain joins TRBV27 and TRBJ2-7, with D perhaps matching TRBD1 or TRBD2 (5 bases each). CDR1 and CDR2 from the germline V gene are MNHEY and SMNVEV (reference sequence). The CDR3 is 15 residues long. V was trimmed by 2 bases and J by 1 base, leaving 12 bases between them. The CDR3 reads CASSLVGAISYEQYF. CDR3 coding DNA: TGTGCCAGCAGTTTAGTCGGGGCGATTTCCTACGAGCAGTACTTC.

About this clone: At one end the junction does not follow the germline gene, possibly because of a read error. The chain is built from TRBV19 and TRBJ2-3; 8 bases are a match to TRBD2. Germline CDR1 is LNHDA and CDR2 is SQIVND (reference sequence). This CDR3 region has 16 residues. The CDR3 coding sequence is TGTGCCAGTAGTATATTCTTCAGCGGGAGCATAGATACGCAGTATTTT. The encoded protein is CASSIFFSGSIDTQYF.

This chain uses TRBV19 with TRBJ2-1; D possibly corresponds to TRBD1 (6 bases). With 0 bases removed from V and 7 bases from J, the gap between germline ends came to 16 bases. Germline values: CDR1 LNHDA, CDR2 SQIVND (reference sequence). The CDR3 has 16 residues. CDR3 coding DNA: TGTGCCAGTAGTATAGAGGGGGCTGAATCTAGGAATGAGCAGTTCTTC. This encodes CASSIEGAESRNEQFF.

J is TRBJ1-2 and V is TRBV5-1; 9 bases fit TRBD1. Losses at the gene ends were 3 bases for V and 2 bases for J; bases not matched to a gene: 5. Germline values: CDR1 SGHRS, CDR2 YFSETQ. There are 15 residues in the CDR3. CDR3 nucleotides: TGCGCCAGCAGCTGGGGACAGGGCAGGAACTATGGCTACACCTTC. Translating it yields CASSWGQGRNYGYTF.

This clone was counted once. The rearrangement joins TRBV18 to TRBJ2-6; D might be TRBD2 (5 bases). V lost 3 bases to trimming and J lost 0 bases, with 18 bases between them. The CDR3 totals 19 residues. In germline, CDR1 is KGHSH, CDR2 LQKENI. The CDR3 sequence: CASSPRLVDSTSGANVLTF. CDR3 DNA: TGTGCCAGCTCACCTCGGCTGGTGGACTCCACCTCTGGGGCCAACGTCCTGACTTTC.

The chain joins TRBV2 to TRBJ2-7, with TRBD2 matching 8 bases. V trimming: 7 bases; J trimming: 6 bases; junction bases outside the gene matches: 14. The germline gives CDR1 SNHLY, CDR2 FYNNEI. The CDR3 is 15 amino acids. CDR3 in amino acids: CASIAPGTRLSEQYF. The CDR3 DNA reads as TGTGCCAGCATCGCCCCCGGGACTAGGTTAAGCGAGCAGTACTTC.

CDR3 DNA: TGTGCCAGCAGCCACGGGACAGGGGGCTTCGGGACTGAAGCTTTCTTT. Amino acids: CASSHGTGGFGTEAFF. V is TRBV14 and J is TRBJ1-1; the match to TRBD1 covers 12 bases. Germline V gene sequence: CDR1 SGHDN, CDR2 FVKESK. The CDR3 contains 16 residues. J lost 5 bases, V lost 3 bases, and 7 bases had no gene match.

CDR3 loop: CASSLPPRGLAETQYF. In DNA, the CDR3 is TGTGCCAGCAGCTTGCCCCCCCGGGGGCTGGCAGAGACCCAGTACTTC. The chain links TRBV7-9 to TRBJ2-5; TRBD1 or TRBD2 may be the D gene (6 bases each). This CDR3 is 16 amino acids long. V lost 3 bases, J lost 4 bases, and 18 bases lay in between. Looked up from germline, CDR1 is SEHNR and CDR2 is FQNEAQ (reference sequence).

Concerning this clone itself: At the DNA level, this CDR3 is encoded by other sequences in the same sample as well. This chain joins TRBV10-3 and TRBJ2-5; a possible D gene is TRBD1 (6 bases). V was shortened by 3 bases and J by 5 bases, with 10 bases between the two germline ends. CDR3 length: 13 residues. Germline lookup yields CDR1 ENHRY and CDR2 SYGVKD. DNA for the CDR3: TGTGCCATCAGTGACAGGGGTGGGGAGACCCAGTACTTC. Its translation: CAISDRGGETQYF.

This chain links TRBV6-1 with TRBJ2-7, with D perhaps matching TRBD2 (6 bases). V dropped 4 bases and J dropped 1 base, with 17 bases sitting between them. Germline CDR1 MNHNS, CDR2 SASEGT. The CDR3 consists of 16 residues. CDR3 nucleotide sequence: TGTGCCAGCAGTGTGGAGGGGCAGGGAATATCCTACGAGCAGTACTTC. Protein sequence: CASSVEGQGISYEQYF.

As concerns this clone: Germline is not matched at one junction end, which may reflect a read error. This rearrangement joins TRBV7-9 to TRBJ1-5, with TRBD1 as a possible D gene (6 bases). CDR1 and CDR2 from the germline V gene are SEHNR and FQNEAQ (reference sequence). The CDR3 is 14 residues long. The CDR3 reads CASSLSGGKQPQHF. CDR3 DNA sequence: TGTGCCAGCAGCTTATCGGGGGGCAAGCAGCCCCAGCATTTT.

This clone was seen just once. This rearrangement joins TRBV18 to TRBJ2-1, with TRBD2 matching 8 bases. Trimming at V came to 4 bases and at J to 1 base, leaving 15 bases not matched to a gene. The CDR3 is 19 residues long. In germline, CDR1 is KGHSH, CDR2 LQKENI. DNA for the CDR3: TGTGCCAGCTCACTACGACCACTTACTAGCGGCCATTCCTACAATGAGCAGTTCTTC. It codes for CASSLRPLTSGHSYNEQFF.

V is TRBV4-3 and J is TRBJ2-3, with no clear D. From germline, CDR1 is LGHNA and CDR2 YSLEER. V was cut by 3 bases and J by 6 bases, with 13 bases left in between. This CDR3 has 14 residues. Here the CDR3 DNA reads TGCGCCAGCAGCCAGAAATCGACGGCGGATACGCAGTATTTT. Translated, it gives CASSQKSTADTQYF.

In DNA form, the CDR3 reads TGTGCCAGCAGTTTTTCTAGCGGGAGTTCGCGGTATTTT. Translated, it gives CASSFSSGSSRYF. This sequence joins TRBV27 and TRBJ2-3, with 10 bases matching TRBD2. The CDR3 is 13 amino acids. After removal of 3 bases from V and 14 bases from J, the junction contained 8 bases not matched to a gene. From germline, CDR1 is MNHEY and CDR2 SMNVEV (reference sequence).

V and J are TRBV11-3 and TRBJ2-2, with no clear D. V shed 5 bases and J shed 6 bases, with 7 bases lying between them. The CDR3 runs 12 residues. The germline gives CDR1 SGHNT, CDR2 YENEEA. CDR3 region: CASSPVSGELFF. The CDR3 DNA sequence: TGTGCCAGCAGCCCGGTTTCCGGGGAGCTGTTTTTT.